These 9 T cell receptor beta chains share one sample of origin, sequenced in a study of T-cell memory formation after mild COVID-19. In TCRdb, the 5' RACE reads were re-called with MiXCR into one record per CDR3 protein. The repertoire consists of about 390,000 distinct CDR3 sequences, with 16% occurring once and the leading ten covering approximately 21%. Sequenced material: PBMCs or a T cell subset sorted from them (not recorded which). These receptors came from a man younger than 30 who had mild COVID-19 (a few samples of this study predate the infection). Cell type and time point are not known.

This clonotype was found a few times. The J gene is TRBJ2-5, the V gene TRBV3-1; no firm D call. V lost 2 bases to trimming and J lost 5 bases, with 12 bases between them. This CDR3 region has 14 residues. From germline, CDR1 is LGHDT and CDR2 YNNKEL (reference sequence). As DNA, the CDR3 is TGTGCCAGCAGCCAATGGGTCCAGCAGGAGACCCAGTACTTC. Encoded protein: CASSQWVQQETQYF.

The CDR3 nucleotides are TGTGCCAGCAGCTCCCGGCGCCCCCGGGACAGGGACCAAGAGACCCAGTACTTC. Its translation: CASSSRRPRDRDQETQYF. The J gene is TRBJ2-5, the V gene TRBV7-9; 9 nucleotides align to TRBD1. CDR1 is SEHNR and CDR2 is FQNEAQ in the germline V gene (reference sequence). This CDR3 has 18 amino acids. V lost 4 bases, J lost 0 bases, and 12 bases stayed unmatched.

This clonotype appeared a few times. The J gene is TRBJ1-1, the V gene TRBV7-2, with 12 bases lining up with TRBD1. Losses at the gene ends were 4 bases for V and 1 base for J; bases not matched to a gene: 10. The CDR3 has 18 residues. Germline assignment: CDR1 SGHTA and CDR2 FQGNSA. The CDR3 reads CASSSRPGQGAWNTEAFF. CDR3 DNA sequence: TGTGCCAGCAGCTCAAGACCGGGACAGGGGGCTTGGAACACTGAAGCTTTCTTT.

The chain couples TRBV7-3 to TRBJ2-5; TRBD1 might be the D (7 bases). Per germline, CDR1 SGHTA and CDR2 FQGTGA. V was shortened by 5 bases and J by 4 bases, with 17 bases between the two germline ends. The CDR3 sequence is 15 residues long. This chain's CDR3 is CASSRAEGAGETQYF. CDR3 nucleotides: TGTGCCAGCAGCCGCGCGGAGGGGGCAGGAGAGACCCAGTACTTC.

This clonotype appeared a few times. This chain connects TRBV14 to TRBJ2-3; tentative D call: TRBD2 (6 bases). This CDR3 comprises 15 residues. V gave up 1 base and J gave up 6 bases, with 14 bases separating them. The V gene's germline CDR1 is SGHDN and CDR2 FVKESK. The CDR3 coding sequence is TGTGCCAGCAGCCAAGCGGGGGAGTGGGGTGATACGCAGTATTTT. Its translation: CASSQAGEWGDTQYF.

The J gene is TRBJ2-7, the V gene TRBV15; 8 bases map to TRBD1. Germline V CDR1 and CDR2: LNHNV, YYDKDF (reference sequence). The length of the CDR3 is 12 residues. The DNA of the CDR3 is TGTGCCACCAGCAGAGACCAGGGGGCGGGGATGGTC. It translates to CATSRDQGAGMV.

About this clonotype: A junction boundary mismatches the germline segment, possibly from a read error. The chain combines TRBV5-8 with TRBJ1-1; TRBD1 agrees at 10 bases. In germline, CDR1 is SGHTS, CDR2 YDEGEE. This CDR3 has 14 residues. CDR3 sequence reads: CARSLDRGPGQGLF. CDR3 coding DNA: TGTGCCAGAAGCTTAGACAGGGGGCCGGGTCAGGGCCTCTTT.

The table lists this clonotype with a few counts. The chain is built from TRBV18 and TRBJ2-7; 10 bases are shared with TRBD1. There are 15 residues in the CDR3. J gave up 4 bases and V 4 bases, and 7 bases lay outside the gene matches. Germline loops: CDR1 KGHSH, CDR2 LQKENI. The CDR3 DNA reads TGTGCCAGCTCACGCTCGACAGGGGGCGATTACGAGCAGTACTTC. Protein sequence: CASSRSTGGDYEQYF.

The sample holds a few counts of this clonotype. The J gene is TRBJ2-1, the V gene TRBV3-1; D not resolved. Germline values: CDR1 LGHDT, CDR2 YNNKEL (reference sequence). V was clipped by 2 bases and J by 6 bases, with 8 bases between them. The CDR3 loop spans 13 amino acids. This chain's CDR3 is CASSQSIGNEQFF. CDR3 DNA sequence: TGTGCCAGCAGCCAATCTATAGGCAATGAGCAGTTCTTC.